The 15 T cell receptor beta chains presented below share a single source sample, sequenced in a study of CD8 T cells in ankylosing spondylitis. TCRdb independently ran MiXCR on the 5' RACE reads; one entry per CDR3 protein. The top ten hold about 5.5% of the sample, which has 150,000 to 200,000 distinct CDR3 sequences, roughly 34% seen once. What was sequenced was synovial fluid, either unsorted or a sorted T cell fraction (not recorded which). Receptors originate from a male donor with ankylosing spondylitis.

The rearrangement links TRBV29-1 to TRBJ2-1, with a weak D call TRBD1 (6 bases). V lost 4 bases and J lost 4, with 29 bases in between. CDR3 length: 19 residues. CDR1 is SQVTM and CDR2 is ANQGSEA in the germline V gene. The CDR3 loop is CSVAPYSGRGGLTYNEQFF. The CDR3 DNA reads TGCAGCGTTGCCCCGTATTCGGGCAGGGGTGGTCTTACTTACAATGAGCAGTTCTTC.

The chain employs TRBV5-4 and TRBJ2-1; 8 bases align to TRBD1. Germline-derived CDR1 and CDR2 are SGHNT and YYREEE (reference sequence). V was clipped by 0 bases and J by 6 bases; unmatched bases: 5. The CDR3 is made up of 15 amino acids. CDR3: CASSLVGQAINEQFF. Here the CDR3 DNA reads TGTGCCAGCAGCTTGGTGGGACAGGCGATCAATGAGCAGTTCTTC.

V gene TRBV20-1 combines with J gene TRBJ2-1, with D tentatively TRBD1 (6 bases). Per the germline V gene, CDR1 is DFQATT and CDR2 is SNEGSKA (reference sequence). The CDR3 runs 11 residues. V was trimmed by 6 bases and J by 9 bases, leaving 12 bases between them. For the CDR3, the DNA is TGCAGTGCACCCAGACAGGTTGAGCAGTTCTTC. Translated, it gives CSAPRQVEQFF.

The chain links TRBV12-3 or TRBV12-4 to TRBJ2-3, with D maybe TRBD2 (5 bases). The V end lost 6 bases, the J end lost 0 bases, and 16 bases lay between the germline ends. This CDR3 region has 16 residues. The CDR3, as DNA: TGTGCCAGCAGCCTTCCGACTATCACTAGCACAGATACGCAGTATTTT. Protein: CASSLPTITSTDTQYF.

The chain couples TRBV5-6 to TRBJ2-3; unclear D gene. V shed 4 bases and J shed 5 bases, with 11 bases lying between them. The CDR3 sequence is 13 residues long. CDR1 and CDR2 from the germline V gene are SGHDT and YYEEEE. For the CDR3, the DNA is TGTGCCAGCAGCCAGCGTTTGGGAGATACGCAGTATTTT. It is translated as CASSQRLGDTQYF.

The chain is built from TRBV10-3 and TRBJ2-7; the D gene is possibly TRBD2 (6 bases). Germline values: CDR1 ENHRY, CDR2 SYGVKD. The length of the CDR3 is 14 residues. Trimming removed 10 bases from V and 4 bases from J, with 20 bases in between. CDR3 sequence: CATGIASGEYEQYF. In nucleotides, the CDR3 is TGTGCCACTGGAATTGCGTCGGGGGAATACGAGCAGTACTTC.

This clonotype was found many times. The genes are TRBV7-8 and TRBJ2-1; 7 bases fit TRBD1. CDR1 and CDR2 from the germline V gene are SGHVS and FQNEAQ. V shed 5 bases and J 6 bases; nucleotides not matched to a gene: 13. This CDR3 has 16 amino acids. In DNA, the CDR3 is TGTGCCAGCAGCAGGTCCGGGACAGATGTGTCCAATGAGCAGTTCTTC. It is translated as CASSRSGTDVSNEQFF.

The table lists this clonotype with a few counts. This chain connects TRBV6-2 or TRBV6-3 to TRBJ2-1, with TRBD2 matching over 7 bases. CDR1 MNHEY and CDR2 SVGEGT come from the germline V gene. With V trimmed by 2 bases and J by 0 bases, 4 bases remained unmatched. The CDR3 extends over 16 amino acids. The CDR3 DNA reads TGTGCCAGCAGTTACGGCGGGAGTAACTCCTACAATGAGCAGTTCTTC. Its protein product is CASSYGGSNSYNEQFF.

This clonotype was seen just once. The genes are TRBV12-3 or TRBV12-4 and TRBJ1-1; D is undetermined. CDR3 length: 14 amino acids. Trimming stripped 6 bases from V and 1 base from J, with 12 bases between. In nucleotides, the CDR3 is TGTGCCAGCAGCCCGAGATATAGGAACACTGAAGCTTTCTTT. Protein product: CASSPRYRNTEAFF.

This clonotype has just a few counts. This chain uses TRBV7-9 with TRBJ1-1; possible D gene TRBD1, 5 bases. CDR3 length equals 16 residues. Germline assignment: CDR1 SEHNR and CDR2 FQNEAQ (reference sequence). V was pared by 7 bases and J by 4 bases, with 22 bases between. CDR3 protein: CASTSLGAGGATEAFF. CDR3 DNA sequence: TGTGCCAGCACTTCACTGGGCGCAGGAGGGGCCACTGAAGCTTTCTTT.

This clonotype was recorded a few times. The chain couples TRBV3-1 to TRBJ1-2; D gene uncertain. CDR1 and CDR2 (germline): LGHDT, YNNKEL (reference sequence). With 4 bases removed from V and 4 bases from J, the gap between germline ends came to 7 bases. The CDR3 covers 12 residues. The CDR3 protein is CASSPGRYGYTF. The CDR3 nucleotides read TGTGCCAGCAGCCCGGGCCGCTATGGCTACACCTTC. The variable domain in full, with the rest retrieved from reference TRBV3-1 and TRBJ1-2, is DTAVSQTPKYLVTQMGNDKSIKCEQNLGHDTMYWYKQDSKKFLKIMFSYNNKELIINETVPNRFSPKSPDKAHLNLHINSLELGDSAVYFCASSPGRYGYTFGSGTRLTVV.

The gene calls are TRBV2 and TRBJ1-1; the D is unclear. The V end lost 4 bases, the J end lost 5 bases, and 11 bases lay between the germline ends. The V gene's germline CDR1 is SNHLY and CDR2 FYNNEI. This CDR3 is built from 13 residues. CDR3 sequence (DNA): TGTGCCAGCAGTGGTAGGGCGGATACTGAAGCTTTCTTT. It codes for CASSGRADTEAFF.

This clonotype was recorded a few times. CDR3 nucleotides: TGCGCCAGCAGCACCATCGGGACTAGCGGTCCTTCGCTTTACAATGAGCAGTTCTTC. Amino acids: CASSTIGTSGPSLYNEQFF. The chain is built from TRBV5-1 and TRBJ2-1; 11 nucleotides agree with TRBD2. This CDR3 has 19 residues. CDR1 SGHRS and CDR2 YFSETQ come from the germline V gene. V shed 4 bases, J shed 4 bases, and the junction held 16 bases outside the gene matches.

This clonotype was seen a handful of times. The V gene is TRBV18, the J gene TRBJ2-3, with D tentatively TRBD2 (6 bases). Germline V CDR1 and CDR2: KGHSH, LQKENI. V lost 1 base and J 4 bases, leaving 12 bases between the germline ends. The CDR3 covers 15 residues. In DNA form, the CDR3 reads TGTGCCAGCTCACCACATTCGGGAGTTCCAGATACGCAGTATTTT. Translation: CASSPHSGVPDTQYF.

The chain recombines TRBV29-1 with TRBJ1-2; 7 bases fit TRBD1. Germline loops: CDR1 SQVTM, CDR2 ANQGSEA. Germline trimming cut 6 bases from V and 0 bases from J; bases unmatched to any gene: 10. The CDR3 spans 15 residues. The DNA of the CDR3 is TGCAGCGTAGAGGGGGCGGAAAAAGCTAACTATGGCTACACCTTC. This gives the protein CSVEGAEKANYGYTF.